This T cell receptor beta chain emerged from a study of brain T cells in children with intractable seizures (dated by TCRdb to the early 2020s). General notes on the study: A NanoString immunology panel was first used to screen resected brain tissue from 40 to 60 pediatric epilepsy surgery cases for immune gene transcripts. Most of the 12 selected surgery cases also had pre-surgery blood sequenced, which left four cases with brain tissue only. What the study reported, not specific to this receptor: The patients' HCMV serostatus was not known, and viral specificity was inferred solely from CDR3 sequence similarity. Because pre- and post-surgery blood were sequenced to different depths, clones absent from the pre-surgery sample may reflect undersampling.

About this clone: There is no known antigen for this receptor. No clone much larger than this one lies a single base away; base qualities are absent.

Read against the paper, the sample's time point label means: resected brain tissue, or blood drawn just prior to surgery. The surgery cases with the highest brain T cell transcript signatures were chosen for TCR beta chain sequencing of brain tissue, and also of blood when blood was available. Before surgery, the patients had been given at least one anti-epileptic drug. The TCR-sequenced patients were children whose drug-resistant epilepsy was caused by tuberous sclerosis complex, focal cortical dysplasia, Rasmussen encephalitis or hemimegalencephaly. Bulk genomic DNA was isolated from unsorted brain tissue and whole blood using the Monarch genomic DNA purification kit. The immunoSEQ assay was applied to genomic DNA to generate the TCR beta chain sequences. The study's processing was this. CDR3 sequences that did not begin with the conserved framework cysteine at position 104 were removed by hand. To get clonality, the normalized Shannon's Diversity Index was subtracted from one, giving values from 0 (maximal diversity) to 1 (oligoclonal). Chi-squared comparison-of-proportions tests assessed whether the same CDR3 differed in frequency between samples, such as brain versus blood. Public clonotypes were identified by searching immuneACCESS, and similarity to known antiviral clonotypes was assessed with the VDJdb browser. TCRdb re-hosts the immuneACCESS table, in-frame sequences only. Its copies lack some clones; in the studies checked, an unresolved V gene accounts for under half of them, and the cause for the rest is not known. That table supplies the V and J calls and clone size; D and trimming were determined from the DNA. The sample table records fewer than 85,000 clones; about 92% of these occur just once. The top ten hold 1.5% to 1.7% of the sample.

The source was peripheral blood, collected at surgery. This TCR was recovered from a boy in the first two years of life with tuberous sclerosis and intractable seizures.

The bases are TGTGCCAGCAGCTTAGAAGCTCCTACAGGGACAGATGGCTACACCTTC. Protein translation: CASSLEAPTGTDGYTF. The chain links TRBV13 with TRBJ1-2, with 7 bases in between that match TRBD1. CDR3 length: 16 amino acids, cysteine to phenylalanine. Only the CDR3 region is kept as DNA, spanning 48 bases read in frame from base 1. CDR1 and CDR2 were assigned from the germline V gene (reference sequence) as PRHDT and FYEKMQ. For this chain, trimming is 1 base at the V end and 6 bases at the J end, and the number of junction bases without a gene match is 11.